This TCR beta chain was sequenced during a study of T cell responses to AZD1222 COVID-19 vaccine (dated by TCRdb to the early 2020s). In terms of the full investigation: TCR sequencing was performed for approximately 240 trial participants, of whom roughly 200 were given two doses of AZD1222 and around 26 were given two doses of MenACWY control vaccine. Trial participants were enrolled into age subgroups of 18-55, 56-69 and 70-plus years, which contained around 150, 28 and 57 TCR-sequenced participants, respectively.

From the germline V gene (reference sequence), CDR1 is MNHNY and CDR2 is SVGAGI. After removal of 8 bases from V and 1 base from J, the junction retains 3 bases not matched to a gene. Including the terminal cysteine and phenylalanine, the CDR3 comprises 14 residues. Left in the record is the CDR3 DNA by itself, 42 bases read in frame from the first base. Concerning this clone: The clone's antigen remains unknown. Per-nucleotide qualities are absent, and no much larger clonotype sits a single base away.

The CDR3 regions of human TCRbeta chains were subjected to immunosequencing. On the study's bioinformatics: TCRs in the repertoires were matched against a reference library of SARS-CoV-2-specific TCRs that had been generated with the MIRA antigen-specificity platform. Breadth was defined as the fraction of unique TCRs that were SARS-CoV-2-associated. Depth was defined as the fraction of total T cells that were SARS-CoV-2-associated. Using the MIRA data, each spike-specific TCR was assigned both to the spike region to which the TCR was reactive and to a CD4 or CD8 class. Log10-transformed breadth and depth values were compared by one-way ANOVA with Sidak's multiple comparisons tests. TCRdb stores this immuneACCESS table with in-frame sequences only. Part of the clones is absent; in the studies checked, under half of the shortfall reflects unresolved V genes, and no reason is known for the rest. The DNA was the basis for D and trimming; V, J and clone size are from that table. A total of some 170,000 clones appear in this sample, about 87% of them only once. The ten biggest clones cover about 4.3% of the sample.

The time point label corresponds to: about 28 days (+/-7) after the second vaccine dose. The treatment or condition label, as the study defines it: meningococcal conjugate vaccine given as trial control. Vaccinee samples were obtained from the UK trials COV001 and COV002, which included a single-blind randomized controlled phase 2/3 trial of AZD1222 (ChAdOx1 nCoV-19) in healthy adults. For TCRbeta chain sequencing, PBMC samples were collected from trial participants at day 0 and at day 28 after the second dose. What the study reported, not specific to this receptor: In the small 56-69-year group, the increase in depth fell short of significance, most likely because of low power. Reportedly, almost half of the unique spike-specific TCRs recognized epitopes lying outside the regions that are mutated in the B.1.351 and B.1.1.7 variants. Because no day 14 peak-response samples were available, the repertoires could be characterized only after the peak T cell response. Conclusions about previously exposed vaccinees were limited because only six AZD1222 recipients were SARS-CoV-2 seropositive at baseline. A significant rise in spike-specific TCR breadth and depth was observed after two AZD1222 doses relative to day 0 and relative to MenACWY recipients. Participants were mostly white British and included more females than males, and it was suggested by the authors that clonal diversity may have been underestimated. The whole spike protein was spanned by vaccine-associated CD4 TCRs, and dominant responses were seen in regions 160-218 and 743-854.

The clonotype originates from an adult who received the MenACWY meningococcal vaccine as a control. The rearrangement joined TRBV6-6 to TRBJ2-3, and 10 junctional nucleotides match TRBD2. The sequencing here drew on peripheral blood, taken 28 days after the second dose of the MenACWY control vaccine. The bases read TGTGCCAGCCGGACTAGCGGCCGCACAGATACGCAGTATTTT. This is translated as CASRTSGRTDTQYF.